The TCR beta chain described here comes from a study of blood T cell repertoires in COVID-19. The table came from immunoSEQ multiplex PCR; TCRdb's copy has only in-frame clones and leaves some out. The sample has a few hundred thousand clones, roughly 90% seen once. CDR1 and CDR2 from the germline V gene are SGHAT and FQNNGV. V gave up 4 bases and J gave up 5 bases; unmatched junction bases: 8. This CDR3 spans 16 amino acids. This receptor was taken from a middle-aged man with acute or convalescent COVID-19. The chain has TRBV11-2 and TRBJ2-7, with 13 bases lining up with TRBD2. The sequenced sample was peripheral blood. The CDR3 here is CASSSGLAGVFHEQYF. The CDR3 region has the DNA TGTGCCAGCAGCTCCGGACTAGCGGGAGTTTTCCACGAGCAGTACTTC.